Presented here are 5 T cell receptor beta chains from one specimen sequenced in a study of shared clonotypes between healthy human individuals. Naive CD8 populations comprised CD45RO-negative cells positively selected for CCR7, excluding terminally differentiated effector memory CD45RA+ cells. Clones were sequenced by immunoSEQ multiplex PCR, and TCRdb holds only the in-frame ones, with some missing. The sample holds millions of clones, about 95% seen once. The specimen was naive CD8+ T cells sorted from blood. Receptor source: a man aged 18 to 35 in good health.

As regards this clone: The identical CDR3 is also encoded by other nucleotide sequences in the sample. The chain links TRBV7-2 to TRBJ2-7; D is undetermined. The CDR3 spans 13 residues. Trimming removed 2 bases at V and 3 bases at J, with 8 bases between. CDR1 SGHTA and CDR2 FQGNSA come from the germline V gene. CDR3 sequence (DNA): TGTGCCAGCAGCTTATTAGACCTCTACGAGCAGTACTTC. This gives the protein CASSLLDLYEQYF.

The chain combines TRBV2 with TRBJ1-4, with 7 bases lining up with TRBD1. The V segment lost 4 bases and the J segment 7 bases; nucleotides outside the gene matches: 9. Germline lookup yields CDR1 SNHLY and CDR2 FYNNEI. This CDR3 is 15 amino acids long. The CDR3 loop is CASSGGGQRFEKLFF. The CDR3 coding sequence is TGTGCCAGCAGTGGAGGGGGACAGAGATTTGAAAAACTGTTTTTT.

This chain joins TRBV5-6 and TRBJ2-1, with D uncertain. This CDR3 is 13 amino acids long. In germline, CDR1 is SGHDT, CDR2 YYEEEE. V lost 2 bases and J lost 9, with 12 bases in between. This CDR3 reads CASSFGGPGEQFF. The DNA for the CDR3 is TGTGCCAGCAGCTTTGGTGGGCCCGGTGAGCAGTTCTTC.

There are a few counts of this clone. The same CDR3 is also encoded by other DNA sequences in this sample. V gene TRBV28 combines with J gene TRBJ1-1; D is ambiguous. Per the germline V gene, CDR1 is MDHEN and CDR2 is SYDVKM. Trimming took off 3 bases at V and 0 bases at J, with 2 bases between the two ends. The CDR3 is 12 residues long. The CDR3 here is CASSFVNTEAFF. In DNA, the CDR3 is TGTGCCAGCAGTTTCGTGAACACTGAAGCTTTCTTT.

The V and J genes are TRBV28 and TRBJ2-7; no definite D call. This CDR3 is 15 amino acids long. Trimming left V 1 base short and J 0 bases short, with 10 bases between. Germline CDR1 and CDR2: MDHEN and SYDVKM. CDR3 sequence (DNA): TGTGCCAGCAGTTTATTGGCAGGCCTCTCCTACGAGCAGTACTTC. Encoded protein: CASSLLAGLSYEQYF. Full variable domain (rest looked up from reference TRBV28 and TRBJ2-7): DVKVTQSSRYLVKRTGEKVFLECVQDMDHENMFWYRQDPGLGLRLIYFSYDVKMKEKGDIPEGYSVSREKKERFSLILESASTNQTSMYLCASSLLAGLSYEQYFGPGTRLTVT.